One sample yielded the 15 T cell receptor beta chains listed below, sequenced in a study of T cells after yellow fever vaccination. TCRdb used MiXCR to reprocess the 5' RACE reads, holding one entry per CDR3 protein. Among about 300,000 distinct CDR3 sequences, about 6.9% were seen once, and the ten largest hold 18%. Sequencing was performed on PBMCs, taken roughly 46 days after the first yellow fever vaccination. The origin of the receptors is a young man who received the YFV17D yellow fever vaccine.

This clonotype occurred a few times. CDR3 DNA: TGTGCCAGCAGCTTTTCCCGGGTCGCGGACACTGAAGCTTTCTTT. Its translation is CASSFSRVADTEAFF. The rearrangement links TRBV7-9 to TRBJ1-1; D call uncertain. Germline lookup yields CDR1 SEHNR and CDR2 FQNEAQ (reference sequence). V shed 3 bases and J shed 3 bases, with 14 bases lying between them. CDR3 length: 15 residues.

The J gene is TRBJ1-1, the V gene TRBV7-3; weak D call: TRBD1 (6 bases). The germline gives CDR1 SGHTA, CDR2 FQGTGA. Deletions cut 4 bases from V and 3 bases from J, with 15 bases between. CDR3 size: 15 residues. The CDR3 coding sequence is TGTGCCAGCAGCTCCCATCCAGGGGTTGACACTGAAGCTTTCTTT. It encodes CASSSHPGVDTEAFF.

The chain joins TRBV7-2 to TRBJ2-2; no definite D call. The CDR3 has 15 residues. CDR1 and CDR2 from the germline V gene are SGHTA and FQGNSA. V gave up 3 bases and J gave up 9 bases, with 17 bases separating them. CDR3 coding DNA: TGTGCCAGCAGCTTTAGGTCGGGCTATTCCCGGGAGCTGTTTTTT. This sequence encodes CASSFRSGYSRELFF.

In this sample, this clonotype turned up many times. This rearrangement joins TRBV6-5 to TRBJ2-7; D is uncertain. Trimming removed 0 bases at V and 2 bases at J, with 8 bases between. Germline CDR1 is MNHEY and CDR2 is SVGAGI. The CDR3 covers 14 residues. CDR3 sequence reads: CASSYSSAAYEQYV. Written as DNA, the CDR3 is TGTGCCAGCAGTTACTCGTCCGCGGCCTACGAGCAGTACGTC.

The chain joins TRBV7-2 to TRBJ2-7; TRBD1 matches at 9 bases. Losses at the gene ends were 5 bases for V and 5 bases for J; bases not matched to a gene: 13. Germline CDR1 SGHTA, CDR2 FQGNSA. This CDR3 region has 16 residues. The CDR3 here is CASSTKMTGGSHEQYF. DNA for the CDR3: TGTGCCAGCAGCACCAAAATGACAGGGGGATCCCACGAGCAGTACTTC.

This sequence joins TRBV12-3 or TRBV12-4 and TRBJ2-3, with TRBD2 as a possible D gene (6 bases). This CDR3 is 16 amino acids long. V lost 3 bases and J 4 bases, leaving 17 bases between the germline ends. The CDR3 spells CASSFSQLGTSDTQYF. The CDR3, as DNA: TGTGCCAGCAGTTTCAGCCAGCTTGGGACTTCAGATACGCAGTATTTT.

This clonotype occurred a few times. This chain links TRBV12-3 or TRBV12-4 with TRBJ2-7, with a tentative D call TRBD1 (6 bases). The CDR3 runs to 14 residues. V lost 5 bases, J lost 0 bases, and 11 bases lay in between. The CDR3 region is CASSPQGASYEQYF. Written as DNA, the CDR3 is TGTGCCAGCAGTCCACAGGGAGCCTCCTACGAGCAGTACTTC.

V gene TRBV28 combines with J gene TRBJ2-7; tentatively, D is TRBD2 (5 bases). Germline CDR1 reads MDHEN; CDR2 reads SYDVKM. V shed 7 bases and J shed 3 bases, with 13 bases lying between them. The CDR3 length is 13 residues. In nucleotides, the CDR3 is TGTGCCAGCACCATCAGCGGAGGCTACGAGCAGTACGTC. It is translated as CASTISGGYEQYV.

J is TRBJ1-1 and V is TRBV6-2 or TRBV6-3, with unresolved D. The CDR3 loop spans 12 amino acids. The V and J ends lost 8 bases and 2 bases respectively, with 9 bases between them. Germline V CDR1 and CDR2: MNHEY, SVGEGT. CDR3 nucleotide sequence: TGTGCCAGCGGGGAGTTTAACACTGAAGCTTTCTTT. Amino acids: CASGEFNTEAFF.

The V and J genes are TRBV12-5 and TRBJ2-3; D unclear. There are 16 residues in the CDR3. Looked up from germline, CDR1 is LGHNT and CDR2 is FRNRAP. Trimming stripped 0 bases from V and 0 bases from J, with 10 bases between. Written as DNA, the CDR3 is TGTGCTAGTGGTTTGGTATCTTGGGATAGCACAGATACGCAGTATTTT. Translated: CASGLVSWDSTDTQYF.

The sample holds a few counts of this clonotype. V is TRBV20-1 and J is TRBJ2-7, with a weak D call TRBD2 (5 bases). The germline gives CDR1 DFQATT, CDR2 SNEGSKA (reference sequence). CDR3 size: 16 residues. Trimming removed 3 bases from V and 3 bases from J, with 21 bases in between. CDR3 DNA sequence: TGCAGTGCTAGTGTGATTGGGAGTAAGTCGGGCTACGAGCAGTACGTC. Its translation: CSASVIGSKSGYEQYV.

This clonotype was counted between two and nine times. The CDR3 DNA reads TGTGCCACCAGCAGAGGAGGGCAGGAAAAACTGTTTTTT. It specifies CATSRGGQEKLFF. The chain couples TRBV15 to TRBJ1-4, with D unclear. The CDR3 extends over 13 amino acids. The germline V and J ends were trimmed by 1 base and 8 bases, with 8 bases remaining between them. Germline loops: CDR1 LNHNV, CDR2 YYDKDF (reference sequence).

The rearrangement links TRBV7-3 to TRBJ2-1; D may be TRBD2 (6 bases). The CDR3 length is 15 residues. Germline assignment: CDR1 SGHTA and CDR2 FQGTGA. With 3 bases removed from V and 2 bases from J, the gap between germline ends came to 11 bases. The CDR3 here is CASSFELAPYNEQFF. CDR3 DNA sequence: TGTGCCAGCAGCTTTGAGCTAGCGCCCTACAATGAGCAGTTCTTC.

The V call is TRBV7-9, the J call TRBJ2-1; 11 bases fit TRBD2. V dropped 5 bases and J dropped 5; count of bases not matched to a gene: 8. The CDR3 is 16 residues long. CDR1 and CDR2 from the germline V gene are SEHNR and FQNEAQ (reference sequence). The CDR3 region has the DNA TGTGCCAGCAGCCAGCTTGGGGGACTAGCGGACAATGAGCAGTTCTTC. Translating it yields CASSQLGGLADNEQFF.

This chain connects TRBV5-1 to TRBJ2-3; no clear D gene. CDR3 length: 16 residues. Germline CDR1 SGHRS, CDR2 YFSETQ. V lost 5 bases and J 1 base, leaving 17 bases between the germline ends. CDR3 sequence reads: CASRGSADTCTDTQYF. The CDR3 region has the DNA TGCGCCAGCAGGGGTTCGGCGGATACTTGCACAGATACGCAGTATTTT.